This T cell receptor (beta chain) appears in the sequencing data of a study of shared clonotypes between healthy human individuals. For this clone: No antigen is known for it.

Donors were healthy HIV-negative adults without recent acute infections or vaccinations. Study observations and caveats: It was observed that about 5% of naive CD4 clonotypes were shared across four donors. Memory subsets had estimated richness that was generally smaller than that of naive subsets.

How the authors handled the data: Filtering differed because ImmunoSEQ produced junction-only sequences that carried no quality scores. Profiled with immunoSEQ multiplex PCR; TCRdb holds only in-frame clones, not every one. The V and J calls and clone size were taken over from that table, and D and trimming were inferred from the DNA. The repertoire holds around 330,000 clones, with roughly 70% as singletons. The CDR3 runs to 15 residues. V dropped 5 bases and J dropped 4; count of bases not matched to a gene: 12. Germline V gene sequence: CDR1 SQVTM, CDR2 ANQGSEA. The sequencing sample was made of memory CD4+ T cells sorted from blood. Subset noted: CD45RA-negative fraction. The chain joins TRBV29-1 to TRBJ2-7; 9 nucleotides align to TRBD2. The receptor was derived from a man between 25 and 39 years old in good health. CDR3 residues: CSVRAGLASRYEQYF. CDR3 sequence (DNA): TGCAGCGTTAGAGCTGGACTAGCGAGTAGATACGAGCAGTACTTC.